These T cell receptor beta chains were read from a single sample in a study of cytomegalovirus exposure and HLA in healthy donors. Measured with immunoSEQ multiplex PCR; TCRdb has only the in-frame clones, and not every one. The sample lists about 130,000 clones, around 67% seen once, with approximately 4.3% in the top ten. The source material was PBMCs. These receptor sequences come from a young man in good health and CMV-seropositive. Each CDR3 is given with its conserved first and last residue. A D gene is named only where the DNA matches it firmly.

d_call | v_call | cdr3_aa
- | TRBV28 | CASSLTDQPQHF
- | TRBV9 | CASSPEGSGELFF
TRBD1 | TRBV6-5 | CASRGTVYEQYF
- | TRBV10-3 | CAISEGLSTDTQYF
TRBD1 | TRBV2 | CASSGDRGLNNEQFF
- | TRBV21-1 | CASRFRQDSQPQHF
TRBD1 | TRBV5-1 | CASSVGQGEETQYF
- | TRBV25-1 | CASSFGGVFATQYF
TRBD1 | TRBV18 | CASSPPLDRGHYGYTF
- | TRBV10-3 | CAISEGTNGNQPQHF
- | TRBV9 | CASSSGPNTEAFF
TRBD1 | TRBV2 | CASRDRAYQETQYF
- | TRBV6-5 | CASSYSGGSYEQYF
TRBD1 | TRBV6-1 | CASSWTGLSYEQYF
- | TRBV27 | CASSFTGPHEQYF
- | TRBV28 | CASSFEAFSGNTIYF
TRBD1 | TRBV5-1 | CASGQDNAGNTIYF
TRBD1 | TRBV28 | CASSLSDRAAFF